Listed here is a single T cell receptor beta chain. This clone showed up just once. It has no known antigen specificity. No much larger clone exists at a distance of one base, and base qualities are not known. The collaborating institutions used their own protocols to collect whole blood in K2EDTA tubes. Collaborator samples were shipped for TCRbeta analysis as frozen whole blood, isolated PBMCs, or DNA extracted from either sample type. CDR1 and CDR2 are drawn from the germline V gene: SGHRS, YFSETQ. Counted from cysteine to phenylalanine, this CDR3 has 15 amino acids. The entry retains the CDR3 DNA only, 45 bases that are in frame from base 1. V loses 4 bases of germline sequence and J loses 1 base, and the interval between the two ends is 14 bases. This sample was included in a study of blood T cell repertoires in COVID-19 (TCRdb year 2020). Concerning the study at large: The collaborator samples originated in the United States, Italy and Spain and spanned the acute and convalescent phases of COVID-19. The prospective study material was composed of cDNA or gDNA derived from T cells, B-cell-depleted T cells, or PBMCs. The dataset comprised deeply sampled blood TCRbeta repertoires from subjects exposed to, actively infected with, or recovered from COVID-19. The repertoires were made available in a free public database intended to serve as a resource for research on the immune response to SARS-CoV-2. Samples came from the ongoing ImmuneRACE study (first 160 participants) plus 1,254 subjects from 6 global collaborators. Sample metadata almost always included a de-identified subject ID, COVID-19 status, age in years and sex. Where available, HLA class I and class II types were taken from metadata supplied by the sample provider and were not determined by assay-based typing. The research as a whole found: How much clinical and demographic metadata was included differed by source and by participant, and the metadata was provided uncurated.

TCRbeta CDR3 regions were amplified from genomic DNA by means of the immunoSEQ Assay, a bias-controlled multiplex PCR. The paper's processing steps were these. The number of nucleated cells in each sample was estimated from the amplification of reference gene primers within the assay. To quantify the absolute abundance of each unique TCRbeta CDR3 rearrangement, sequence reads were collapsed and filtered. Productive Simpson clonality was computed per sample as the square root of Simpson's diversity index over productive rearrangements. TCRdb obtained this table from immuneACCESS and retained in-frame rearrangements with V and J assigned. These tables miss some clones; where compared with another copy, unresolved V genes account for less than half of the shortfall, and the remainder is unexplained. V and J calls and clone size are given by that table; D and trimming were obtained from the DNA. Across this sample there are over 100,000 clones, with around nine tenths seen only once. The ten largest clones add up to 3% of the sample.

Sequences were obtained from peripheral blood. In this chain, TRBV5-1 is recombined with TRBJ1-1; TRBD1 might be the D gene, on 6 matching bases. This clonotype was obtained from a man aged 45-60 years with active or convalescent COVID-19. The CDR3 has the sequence CASSENRVENTEAFF. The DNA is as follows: TGCGCCAGCAGCGAAAACAGGGTAGAGAACACTGAAGCTTTCTTT.